The 16 T cell receptor beta chains below were found in one sample sequenced in a study of cytomegalovirus exposure and HLA in healthy donors. Assay: immunoSEQ multiplex PCR; the TCRdb copy retains only in-frame clones and omits some. The repertoire holds roughly 330,000 clones, with approximately 86% as singletons. What was sequenced was PBMCs. Receptors were obtained from a woman aged 30 to 39 in good health and CMV-seropositive.

The chain is built from TRBV19 and TRBJ1-2, with D maybe TRBD1 (6 bases). Trimming left V 5 bases short and J 5 bases short, with 12 bases between. The CDR3 covers 13 residues. Germline loops: CDR1 LNHDA, CDR2 SQIVND (reference sequence). CDR3 region: CASSWSGEYGYTF. DNA for the CDR3: TGTGCCAGTAGTTGGTCAGGGGAATATGGCTACACCTTC.

CDR3 nucleotides: TGTGCCAGCTCACCACCTATGGAGGAGACCCAGTACTTC. It specifies CASSPPMEETQYF. The rearrangement links TRBV18 to TRBJ2-5; D is uncertain. Trimming left V 0 bases short and J 5 bases short, with 7 bases between. The CDR3 runs 13 residues. Looked up from germline, CDR1 is KGHSH and CDR2 is LQKENI.

This rearrangement joins TRBV7-2 to TRBJ1-3; D not certain. This CDR3 has 14 residues. Germline CDR1 and CDR2: SGHTA and FQGNSA. Trimming removed 4 bases at V and 1 base at J, with 8 bases between. This CDR3 is CASSYGGSGNTIYF. CDR3 coding DNA: TGTGCCAGCAGCTACGGAGGTTCTGGAAACACCATATATTTT.

The chain is built from TRBV5-4 and TRBJ2-3; D is tentatively TRBD1 or TRBD2 (5 bases each). The ends were cut back, 5 bases at V and 1 base at J, with 20 bases in the middle. CDR1 and CDR2 (germline): SGHNT, YYREEE (reference sequence). The CDR3 runs to 17 residues. The CDR3 protein is CASSFGATRGGTDTQYF. The CDR3 region has the DNA TGTGCCAGCAGTTTCGGGGCCACCCGAGGCGGCACAGATACGCAGTATTTT.

The chain has TRBV5-4 and TRBJ2-4, with D hard to call. Germline CDR1 SGHNT, CDR2 YYREEE (reference sequence). The CDR3 is 12 residues long. Trimming cost V 0 bases and J 10 bases, with 8 bases left between them. CDR3 residues: CASSLGTEIQYF. CDR3 sequence (DNA): TGTGCCAGCAGCTTGGGGACCGAGATTCAGTACTTC.

J is TRBJ2-7 and V is TRBV27; D tentatively fits TRBD1 or TRBD2 (6 bases each). Germline CDR1 MNHEY, CDR2 SMNVEV (reference sequence). This CDR3 region has 14 residues. The germline V and J ends were trimmed by 2 bases and 2 bases, with 10 bases remaining between them. The CDR3 spells CASSLVGGPYEQYF. CDR3 DNA sequence: TGTGCCAGCAGTTTAGTGGGGGGCCCCTACGAGCAGTACTTC.

CDR3 DNA sequence: TGCAGCGCTCGAGGGGGTCGGACTGAAGCTTTCTTT. Translated, it gives CSARGGRTEAFF. This chain links TRBV29-1 with TRBJ1-1, with D perhaps TRBD1 (6 bases). The V gene lost 7 bases and the J gene lost 5 bases, with 14 bases spanning the gap. Germline V gives CDR1 SQVTM, CDR2 ANQGSEA. The CDR3 length is 12 residues.

The rearrangement uses TRBV9 and TRBJ1-3, with 7 positions matching TRBD1. The junction had 2 bases not matched to a gene; V was cut back by 0 bases and J by 2 bases. The CDR3 extends over 15 amino acids. The germline CDR1 and CDR2 sequences are SGDLS and YYNGEE. The CDR3 here is CASSVDRGAGNTIYF. CDR3 bases: TGTGCCAGCAGCGTAGACAGGGGAGCTGGAAACACCATATATTTT.

The J gene is TRBJ1-6, the V gene TRBV28; maybe TRBD1 (5 bases). Trimming stripped 2 bases from V and 0 bases from J, with 8 bases between. CDR3 length equals 16 residues. Looked up from germline, CDR1 is MDHEN and CDR2 is SYDVKM. The CDR3 nucleotides are TGTGCCAGCAGTTTAAATGGGGGCTCCTATAATTCACCCCTCCACTTT. Its protein is CASSLNGGSYNSPLHF.

CDR3 region: CASSLNRAGNTIYF. The CDR3, as DNA: TGTGCCAGCAGTTTAAACAGGGCTGGAAACACCATATATTTT. The chain combines TRBV27 with TRBJ1-3; tentative D call: TRBD1 (6 bases). CDR3 length equals 14 residues. Germline V lookup: CDR1 MNHEY, CDR2 SMNVEV (reference sequence). V was pared by 2 bases and J by 2 bases, with 7 bases between.

This clone was detected once. The chain carries TRBV2 and TRBJ1-4; D is unclear. Trimming left V 7 bases short and J 6 bases short, with 12 bases between. The germline CDR1 and CDR2 sequences are SNHLY and FYNNEI. The CDR3 runs to 13 residues. The CDR3 loop is CASKGRPDEKLFF. CDR3 nucleotides: TGTGCCAGCAAGGGCAGGCCGGATGAAAAACTGTTTTTT. Filled out from reference TRBV2 and TRBJ1-4, the complete variable domain reads EPEVTQTPSHQVTQMGQEVILRCVPISNHLYFYWYRQILGQKVEFLVSFYNNEISEKSEIFDDQFSVERPDGSNFTLKIRSTKLEDSAMYFCASKGRPDEKLFFGSGTQLSVL.

V gene TRBV6-1 combines with J gene TRBJ1-4; 7 nucleotides agree with TRBD1. The germline V gene has CDR1 MNHNS and CDR2 SASEGT. The V segment lost 2 bases and the J segment 5 bases; nucleotides outside the gene matches: 8. The CDR3 is made up of 16 amino acids. The CDR3 spells CASSEPNRGPNEKLFF. CDR3 DNA: TGTGCCAGCAGTGAACCCAACAGGGGTCCGAATGAAAAACTGTTTTTT.

CDR3 sequence: CASSLVLAAGGNEQFF. CDR3 coding DNA: TGTGCCAGCAGCTTAGTCCTAGCGGCGGGGGGCAATGAGCAGTTCTTC. This chain links TRBV7-9 with TRBJ2-1; 8 positions agree with TRBD2. CDR1 and CDR2 from the germline V gene are SEHNR and FQNEAQ (reference sequence). This CDR3 has 16 residues. The V gene end was trimmed by 1 base and the J gene end by 6 bases; junction bases not matched to a gene: 8.

The gene calls are TRBV6-4 and TRBJ2-1; 9 bases match TRBD2. Germline V gene lookup returns CDR1 MRHNA and CDR2 SNTAGT. V lost 5 bases to trimming and J lost 9 bases; unmatched junction nucleotides: 8. CDR3 length: 14 amino acids. The DNA of the CDR3 is TGTGCCAGCAGTTTAGCGGGAGAGCTTGCTGAGCAGTTCTTC. Translating it yields CASSLAGELAEQFF.

This sequence joins TRBV7-7 and TRBJ2-5; 8 nucleotides match TRBD1. Germline values: CDR1 SSHAT, CDR2 FNYEAQ (reference sequence). V lost 11 bases and J lost 2; bases outside the gene matches: 4. The CDR3 is 12 amino acids. CDR3 in amino acids: CAVGQGQETQYF. In DNA, the CDR3 is TGTGCCGTAGGACAGGGACAAGAGACCCAGTACTTC.

Here the CDR3 reads CASRDADTQYF. Here the CDR3 DNA reads TGTGCCAGTAGGGACGCAGATACGCAGTATTTT. The V call is TRBV7-8, the J call TRBJ2-3; TRBD1 or TRBD2 may be the D gene (5 bases each). The germline gives CDR1 SGHVS, CDR2 FQNEAQ. The CDR3 totals 11 residues. The V and J ends lost 9 bases and 4 bases respectively, with 8 bases between them.